These T cell receptor beta chains were read from a single sample in a study of cytomegalovirus exposure and HLA in healthy donors. The method was immunoSEQ multiplex PCR; TCRdb's version includes in-frame clones alone and lacks a portion of them. This table has more than 95,000 clones, roughly 80% appearing once. Material: PBMCs. These receptor sequences come from a man younger than 40 in good health and CMV-seronegative. The CDR3 runs from the conserved cysteine through the conserved F or W. The D gene is left open where the match is weak. A row's size may be missing; if present it is once, few, many or a size class.

>TRBD1|TRBV5-4|NA|15|TRBJ1-4
CASSPGDSGNEKLFF
TGTGCCAGCAGCCCAGGGGACAGCGGTAATGAAAAACTGTTTTTT
>TRBD1|TRBV18|NA|19|TRBJ1-1
CASSPPARQGNRLGTEAFF
TGTGCCAGCTCACCCCCAGCACGACAGGGAAATCGCCTCGGAACTGAAGCTTTCTTT
>NA|TRBV5-1|NA|14|TRBJ1-1
CASSLGGGGTEAFF
TGCGCCAGCAGCTTGGGGGGGGGAGGCACTGAAGCTTTCTTT
>TRBD2|TRBV7-9|NA|14|TRBJ2-1
CASSRTSGDNEQFF
TGTGCCAGCAGCCGGACTAGCGGGGACAATGAGCAGTTCTTC
>TRBD2|TRBV10-3|once|15|TRBJ2-7
CAISEGAGGGNEQYF
TGTGCCATCAGTGAGGGGGCGGGAGGTGGTAACGAGCAGTACTTC
>NA|TRBV21-1|few|16|TRBJ2-7
CASSNGAGLSSYEQYF
TGTGCCAGCAGCAACGGTGCGGGACTGAGCTCCTACGAGCAGTACTTC
>NA|TRBV11-2|few|12|TRBJ2-2
CASSGDLRWLFF
TGTGCCAGCAGCGGAGACCTGCGGTGGCTGTTTTTT
>TRBD2|TRBV5-4|NA|15|TRBJ2-7
CASSSLAGGAYEQYF
TGTGCCAGCAGCTCCTTAGCGGGAGGAGCCTACGAGCAGTACTTC
>NA|TRBV7-3|NA|16|TRBJ1-1
CASSPYPRGGYTEAFF
TGTGCCAGCAGCCCCTACCCGAGGGGGGGCTACACTGAAGCTTTCTTT
>NA|TRBV2|NA|14|TRBJ1-1
CASSEMDRNTEAFF
TGTGCCAGCAGTGAGATGGACAGGAACACTGAAGCTTTCTTT
>TRBD1|TRBV7-2|NA|14|TRBJ1-5
CASSFGQGDQPQHF
TGTGCCAGCAGCTTCGGACAGGGCGATCAGCCCCAGCATTTT
>NA|TRBV28|NA|11|TRBJ2-1
CASSLADEQFF
TGTGCCAGCAGTTTGGCCGATGAGCAGTTCTTC
>NA|TRBV28|NA|14|TRBJ1-3
CASRKQGSGNTIYF
TGTGCCAGCAGGAAACAGGGATCTGGAAACACCATATATTTT
>NA|TRBV14|NA|15|TRBJ2-1
CASSRVETSYNEQFF
TGTGCCAGCAGCCGGGTGGAGACCTCCTACAATGAGCAGTTCTTC
>NA|TRBV7-9|NA|16|TRBJ2-6
CASSLEELSGANVLTF
TGTGCCAGCAGCTTAGAAGAGCTTTCTGGGGCCAACGTCCTGACTTTC
>TRBD2|TRBV6-6|NA|16|TRBJ2-1
CASSLGRLAGDNEQFF
TGTGCCAGCAGTCTAGGGCGACTAGCGGGGGACAATGAGCAGTTCTTC
>TRBD1|TRBV30|NA|15|TRBJ1-5
CAWSATGISNQPQHF
TGTGCCTGGAGTGCGACAGGGATAAGCAATCAGCCCCAGCATTTT
>TRBD2|TRBV9|NA|17|TRBJ2-2
CASSVSGGLVNTGELFF
TGTGCCAGCAGCGTCAGCGGGGGACTAGTGAACACCGGGGAGCTGTTTTTT
>NA|TRBV6-1|few|15|TRBJ1-2
CASSDDWEGVIGYTF
TGTGCCAGCAGTGACGACTGGGAGGGCGTTATTGGCTACACCTTC
>TRBD2|TRBV9|once|14|TRBJ2-1
CASSPRAGGDEQFF
TGTGCCAGCAGCCCCCGGGCGGGAGGCGATGAGCAGTTCTTC
>NA|TRBV27|NA|15|TRBJ2-7
CASSLDSLRSYEQYF
TGTGCCAGCAGTCTGGACTCCCTTCGGTCCTACGAGCAGTACTTC